Listed here are 24 T cell receptor beta chains from one sample, sequenced in a study of T cells in women clearing cervical HPV infection. Only in-frame clones appear in the TCRdb table, and some are missing; sequencing was by immunoSEQ multiplex PCR. The sample data list 22,000 or so clones. Material for sequencing was blood buffy coat. These receptors came from a woman aged 18-70 years with a cervical HPV16 infection that either progressed to CIN3+ or cleared (not recorded which).

Note on this clone: The CDR3 goes on 3 residues after the read ends, and that part is filled in from the germline J gene. This chain connects TRBV5-4 to TRBJ2-1; perhaps D is TRBD1 or TRBD2 (5 bases each). The germline V gene has CDR1 SGHNT and CDR2 YYREEE (reference sequence). V gave up 1 base and J gave up 6 bases, with 11 bases separating them. The CDR3 is 14 residues long. The CDR3: CASSLRGAGNEQFF. The sequenced CDR3 bases are TGTGCCAGCAGCTTGAGGGGAGCAGGCAATGAG. Variable domain in full (rest from reference TRBV5-4 and TRBJ2-1): ETGVTQSPTHLIKTRGQQVTLRCSSQSGHNTVSWYQQALGQGPQFIFQYYREEENGRGNFPPRFSGLQFPNYSSELNVNALELDDSALYLCASSLRGAGNEQFFGPGTRLTVL.

As for this clone: The CDR3 goes on 3 residues after the read ends, and that part is filled in from the germline J gene. The V gene is TRBV20-1, the J gene TRBJ1-1, with a weak D call TRBD1 (5 bases). CDR3 length: 15 amino acids. CDR1 DFQATT and CDR2 SNEGSKA come from the germline V gene (reference sequence). The covered CDR3 bases are TGCAGTGCTAGAGATCGTGGAGGGCCGGACATAGAA. Its translation: CSARDRGGPDIE. The entire CDR3 sequence reads CSARDRGGPDIEAFF.

About this clone itself: The CDR3 is cut off 3 residues early in the read; its end comes from the germline J gene. The V and J genes are TRBV10-2 and TRBJ2-7, with a possible D match to TRBD1 (6 bases). The V end lost 1 base, the J end lost 1 base, and 11 bases lay between the germline ends. Germline CDR1 WSHSY, CDR2 SAAADI. This CDR3 region has 15 residues. The DNA read from the CDR3 is TGCGCCAGCAGTGAGTTCAGGGGACCATCCTACGAG. It codes for CASSEFRGPSYE. The complete CDR3 reads CASSEFRGPSYEQYF.

To note about this clone: An end of the junction does not agree with germline; a read error may underlie this. The read is 3 residues too short to cover the CDR3 end, so that end is filled in from the germline J gene. V and J are TRBV4-2 and TRBJ1-2, with 8 bases lining up with TRBD1. The CDR3 runs 15 residues. Germline V gene sequence: CDR1 LGHNA, CDR2 YNFKEQ. Partial CDR3 DNA: TGCGCCAGCAGCCAAGTGGACAGGGAGGGTGGTGGC. It encodes CASSQVDREGGG. The whole CDR3 reads CASSQVDREGGGYTF.

Details on this clone: The read halts 3 residues ahead of the CDR3 end, with the missing end drawn from the germline J gene. The chain couples TRBV20-1 to TRBJ2-7; 10 bases agree with TRBD1. Germline V gives CDR1 DFQATT, CDR2 SNEGSKA (reference sequence). This CDR3 spans 14 amino acids. The V segment lost 1 base and the J segment 6 bases; nucleotides outside the gene matches: 6. The CDR3 bases that were read are TGCAGTGCTAGAGCCGGACAGGGGGTATTCGAG. Its protein is CSARAGQGVFE. Given in full, the CDR3 is CSARAGQGVFEQYF.

About this clone itself: The read ends 3 residues before the CDR3 terminus; that terminus is restored from the germline J gene. The J gene is TRBJ1-2, the V gene TRBV7-2; D ambiguous. Germline assignment: CDR1 SGHTA and CDR2 FQGNSA. The CDR3 loop spans 16 amino acids. The CDR3 loop reads CASSLAPSGNADTYTF. The part of the CDR3 DNA that was read is TGTGCCAGCAGCTTAGCTCCTAGCGGGAATGCAGATACC.

Regarding this clone: The read terminates 3 residues ahead of where the CDR3 ends, so the germline J gene completes it. V and J are TRBV2 and TRBJ2-3, with TRBD2 matching over 11 bases. The CDR3 spans 15 residues. Germline V CDR1 and CDR2: SNHLY, FYNNEI. Partial CDR3 DNA: TGTGCCAGCATACCCCGAACTAGCGGGGGTGGGACG. Translated, it gives CASIPRTSGGGT. In full, the CDR3 reads CASIPRTSGGGTQYF. Filled out from reference TRBV2 and TRBJ2-3, the complete variable domain reads EPEVTQTPSHQVTQMGQEVILRCVPISNHLYFYWYRQILGQKVEFLVSFYNNEISEKSEIFDDQFSVERPDGSNFTLKIRSTKLEDSAMYFCASIPRTSGGGTQYFGPGTRLTVL.

As regards this clone: The CDR3 end falls 3 residues outside the read, so it is completed with the germline J gene. The V gene is TRBV10-1, the J gene TRBJ2-3; D is ambiguous. The CDR3 runs 14 residues. From germline, CDR1 is WNHNN and CDR2 SYGVQD (reference sequence). With 6 bases removed from V and 6 bases from J, the gap between germline ends came to 16 bases. The chain's CDR3 is CASSLNLGADTQYF. The covered CDR3 bases are TGCGCCAGCAGCCTTAACCTAGGCGCCGATACG.

About this clone itself: The read terminates 3 residues before the CDR3 end, so the remaining end is supplied by the germline J gene. V is TRBV18 and J is TRBJ2-7; 8 nucleotides line up with TRBD1. V shed 5 bases and J 6 bases; nucleotides not matched to a gene: 3. This CDR3 spans 12 amino acids. Germline CDR1 and CDR2: KGHSH and LQKENI. CDR3 residues: CASSADRAEQYF. CDR3 DNA, as far as it was read: TGTGCCAGCTCAGCGGACAGGGCCGAG.

In regard to this clone: The read is 3 residues too short to cover the CDR3 end, so that end is filled in from the germline J gene. The V and J genes are TRBV5-1 and TRBJ2-7; no firm D call. CDR1 SGHRS and CDR2 YFSETQ come from the germline V gene. V was pared by 0 bases and J by 1 base, with 5 bases between. This CDR3 is built from 13 residues. This chain's CDR3 is CASSLGHSYEQYF. CDR3 DNA (partial): TGCGCCAGCAGCTTGGGACATTCCTACGAG. Full variable domain (remainder filled in from reference TRBV5-1 and TRBJ2-7): KAGVTQTPRYLIKTRGQQVTLSCSPISGHRSVSWYQQTPGQGLQFLFEYFSETQRNKGNFPGRFSGRQFSNSRSEMNVSTLELGDSALYLCASSLGHSYEQYFGPGTRLTVT.

As regards this clone: The CDR3 goes on 3 residues after the read ends, and that part is filled in from the germline J gene. The gene calls are TRBV5-4 and TRBJ2-1; D perhaps matches TRBD2 (5 bases). The CDR3 totals 13 residues. V lost 3 bases and J 7 bases, leaving 11 bases between the germline ends. CDR1 and CDR2 from the germline V gene are SGHNT and YYREEE (reference sequence). Partial CDR3 DNA: TGTGCCAGCAGCTCGGGGATACCAAATGAG. It specifies CASSSGIPNE. The CDR3 in its entirety is CASSSGIPNEQFF.

Worth noting for this clone: Coverage ceases 3 residues before the CDR3 finishes, and the germline J gene fills in the end. The V gene is TRBV19, the J gene TRBJ2-7, with a tentative D call TRBD1 (5 bases). Trimming pared 2 bases from V and 2 bases from J, leaving 7 bases between. The CDR3 length is 13 residues. Germline-derived CDR1 and CDR2 are LNHDA and SQIVND (reference sequence). CDR3 DNA, as far as it was read: TGTGCCAGTAGTATAACAGGAACCTACGAG. Translating it yields CASSITGTYE. Given in full, the CDR3 is CASSITGTYEQYF.

To note about this clone: The CDR3 is cut off 3 residues early in the read; its end comes from the germline J gene. The chain couples TRBV28 to TRBJ2-7, with a possible D match to TRBD1 (6 bases). The CDR3 totals 14 residues. Germline CDR1 reads MDHEN; CDR2 reads SYDVKM. V was trimmed by 8 bases and J by 1 base, leaving 15 bases between them. The sequenced part of the CDR3 DNA is TGTGCCAGCTGCAAGGGGGTCAGTTCCTACGAG. It yields the protein CASCKGVSSYE. The whole CDR3 protein reads CASCKGVSSYEQYF.

Remarks on this clone: Read data end 3 residues before the CDR3 end; the end is taken from the germline J gene. J is TRBJ1-3 and V is TRBV18; D not certain. V lost 6 bases and J 8 bases, leaving 11 bases between the germline ends. This CDR3 contains 12 residues. From germline, CDR1 is KGHSH and CDR2 LQKENI. The part of the CDR3 DNA that was read is TGTGCCAGCTCTAAAGAGGCCGACACC. As protein: CASSKEADT. The entire CDR3 is CASSKEADTIYF.

As regards this clone: The read ends 3 residues shy of where the CDR3 ends; the end is completed using the germline J gene. This chain links TRBV19 with TRBJ2-4; possibly TRBD1 for D (6 bases). The CDR3 sequence is 15 residues long. CDR1 LNHDA and CDR2 SQIVND come from the germline V gene (reference sequence). Incomplete CDR3 DNA: TGTGCCAGTAGTATAGATCTCCTGGGGGCTGCCGCT. This codes for CASSIDLLGAAA. In full, the CDR3 is CASSIDLLGAAAQYF.

As concerns this clone: The sequenced fragment ends 3 residues before the CDR3 boundary, so the rest is inferred from the germline J gene. V is TRBV20-1 and J is TRBJ2-7; 9 positions match TRBD1. V lost 0 bases to trimming and J lost 5 bases; unmatched junction nucleotides: 5. The CDR3 length is 14 residues. Germline V gene lookup returns CDR1 DFQATT and CDR2 SNEGSKA (reference sequence). CDR3 amino acids: CSAREGTGTDEQYF. The DNA read from the CDR3 is TGCAGTGCTAGAGAAGGGACAGGGACTGACGAG.

For this clone: The read gets to within 3 residues of the CDR3 end, and the germline J gene fills in the rest. The chain couples TRBV7-2 to TRBJ2-1; possibly TRBD1 for D (6 bases). This CDR3 contains 15 residues. V lost 5 bases and J lost 1, with 12 bases in between. CDR1 is SGHTA and CDR2 is FQGNSA in the germline V gene. Incomplete CDR3 DNA: TGTGCCAGCAGCGGCCAACAGGGTTCCTACAATGAG. It encodes CASSGQQGSYNE. The entire CDR3 protein is CASSGQQGSYNEQFF.

Turning to this clone: The read gets to within 3 residues of the CDR3 end, and the germline J gene fills in the rest. The rearrangement links TRBV7-6 to TRBJ2-4, with a possible D match to TRBD1 (6 bases). This CDR3 is built from 14 residues. The germline V gene encodes CDR1 SGHVS and CDR2 FNYEAQ. Here the CDR3 reads CASSPQGNNYGQYF. The CDR3 DNA, read in part, is TGTGCCAGCAGCCCACAGGGAAATAATTATGGT.

A remark on this clone: The read terminates 3 residues ahead of where the CDR3 ends, so the germline J gene completes it. V is TRBV5-6 and J is TRBJ1-1, with 8 bases fitting TRBD1. The length of the CDR3 is 15 residues. Germline V gene sequence: CDR1 SGHDT, CDR2 YYEEEE. Trimming removed 0 bases from V and 1 base from J; junction bases left unmatched: 2. The CDR3 loop is CASSLVTGGNTEAFF. CDR3 bases read: TGTGCCAGCAGCTTGGTTACAGGGGGGAACACTGAA.

Comment on this clone: The read gets to within 3 residues of the CDR3 end, and the germline J gene fills in the rest. V and J are TRBV19 and TRBJ1-5; TRBD1 agrees at 8 bases. CDR3 length: 15 amino acids. The trim removed 3 bases at V and 4 bases at J, leaving 5 bases unmatched. From germline, CDR1 is LNHDA and CDR2 SQIVND (reference sequence). The sequenced CDR3 bases are TGTGCCAGTAGTATGGGACAGGTGGGGAATCAGCCC. It translates to CASSMGQVGNQP. The full-length CDR3 reads as CASSMGQVGNQPQHF.

On this clone: The sequence runs out 3 residues before the end of the CDR3; the remainder is reconstructed from the germline J gene. The chain couples TRBV29-1 to TRBJ1-2; 9 nucleotides align to TRBD1. V gave up 3 bases and J gave up 0 bases; unmatched junction bases: 8. CDR3 length: 16 residues. Germline CDR1 SQVTM, CDR2 ANQGSEA. CDR3 DNA, as far as it was read: TGCAGCGTTGACGAGTATGGGACAGGGCCTAACTATGGC. This gives the protein CSVDEYGTGPNYG. The entire CDR3 sequence reads CSVDEYGTGPNYGYTF.

With respect to this clone: Read coverage stops 3 residues before the CDR3 terminus; the germline J gene supplies the remainder. The rearrangement links TRBV11-3 to TRBJ1-4; 8 nucleotides agree with TRBD1. CDR3 length: 14 residues. Losses at the gene ends were 9 bases for V and 7 bases for J; bases not matched to a gene: 10. Germline CDR1 reads SGHNT; CDR2 reads YENEEA. The CDR3 sequence: CARPRDRPGEKLFF. The CDR3 bases that were read are TGTGCCAGACCTCGGGACAGGCCTGGTGAAAAA.

To note about this clone: The read halts 3 residues ahead of the CDR3 end, with the missing end drawn from the germline J gene. V usage is TRBV7-9 and J usage is TRBJ1-2; 10 nucleotides align to TRBD1. This CDR3 has 15 residues. Per germline, CDR1 SEHNR and CDR2 FQNEAQ (reference sequence). The CDR3 is CASSHYRDRGYDYTF. CDR3 bases read: TGTGCCAGCAGCCATTACCGGGACAGGGGATACGAC.

On this clone: The read falls 3 residues short of the CDR3 end, and the missing part is taken from the germline J gene. This chain links TRBV5-1 with TRBJ2-3; tentatively, D is TRBD1 (6 bases). Germline CDR1 is SGHRS and CDR2 is YFSETQ. This CDR3 has 16 residues. The DNA read from the CDR3 is TGCGCCAGCAGGCTCGGAGCCGGGACATCTTATCAGCCG. Encoded protein: CASRLGAGTSYQP. The full CDR3 protein reads CASRLGAGTSYQPQYF.